This TCR beta chain was recovered during a study of regulatory T cells in long-lasting Graves disease. Across the study: Newly diagnosed Graves' patients took antithyroid drugs under 3 months. General study points: Persistent patients shared some 2,900 public clonotypes among themselves. Newly diagnosed patients shared fewer, at around 970.

The germline gives CDR1 MDHEN, CDR2 SYDVKM. The CDR3 is 13 residues long. Trimming took 8 bases from V and 5 from J, leaving 16 bases between them. Time point denoted: newly diagnosed GD, antithyroid drugs for less than 3 months. Isolated PBMC RNA provided the starting material for the TCR library. Relying on iRepertoire HTBI primers and Arm-PCR of CDR3 regions, the team built TCR beta libraries. TCRdb itself ran the multiplex PCR reads through MiXCR, one entry per CDR3 protein. The table has 560,000 or so distinct CDR3 sequences, roughly 15% seen once; the top ten hold 12%. On this clonotype itself: The antigen is unknown.

The data were also submitted as part of a second study, on T cells in Graves' hyperthyroidism and ophthalmopathy. In that study: The TCR CDR3 was amplified in a first-round RT-PCR using the HTBI primer set. Blood shared most expanded thyroid clonotypes above 0.001.

The TCR was taken from a young man with Graves disease. This chain uses TRBV28 with TRBJ2-7; the D call may be TRBD1 or TRBD2 (6 bases each). The material was peripheral blood mononuclear cells (PBMCs), obtained at new diagnosis, from a patient treated with antithyroid drugs. CDR3 bases: TGTGCCAGCTCTAGGGGGGTCGAAGACGAGCAGTACTTC. Its protein is CASSRGVEDEQYF.